Following are 5 T cell receptor beta chains from one sample sequenced in a study of shared clonotypes between healthy human individuals (dated by TCRdb to 2019 to 2021). To prepare the library, the immunoSEQ multiplex PCR assay was applied. TCRdb mirrors the immuneACCESS table, restricted to in-frame sequences. Some clones are absent from its copies; in checked studies, under half trace to an unresolved V gene, and the reason for the others is unknown. In this sample the table shows about 1,500,000 clones, roughly 96% of which occur a single time. The ten largest make up roughly 1.2% of the sample. Material for sequencing was naive CD4+ T cells sorted from blood. The intended sense of this specimen's cell subset or site label: CD45RA+ positively selected. Receptor source: a man aged 25 to 40 in good health.

The V gene is TRBV5-6, the J gene TRBJ1-4; D call uncertain. Germline V gene data show CDR1 as SGHDT and CDR2 as YYEEEE. Trimming stripped 0 bases from V and 8 bases from J, with 14 bases between. This CDR3 region has 15 residues. Written as DNA, the CDR3 is TGTGCCAGCAGCTTGGACCGAGGCGTTGGCGAAAAACTGTTTTTT. This gives the protein CASSLDRGVGEKLFF.

The J gene is TRBJ2-7, the V gene TRBV6-6; D gene ambiguous. V lost 8 bases, J lost 3 bases, and 17 bases lay in between. The CDR3 has 14 amino acids. Germline CDR1 MNHNY, CDR2 SVGAGI (reference sequence). The CDR3 protein is CASVPDLMGYEQYF. Here the CDR3 DNA reads TGTGCCAGCGTTCCGGATCTTATGGGCTACGAGCAGTACTTC.

The rearrangement uses TRBV11-3 and TRBJ2-1; tentative D call: TRBD1 (6 bases). Trimming left V 4 bases short and J 6 bases short, with 13 bases between. Germline CDR1 is SGHNT and CDR2 is YENEEA. There are 14 residues in the CDR3. CDR3 sequence: CASSSRQEVNEQFF. In DNA form, the CDR3 reads TGTGCCAGCAGCTCTCGACAGGAAGTCAATGAGCAGTTCTTC.

The rearrangement joins TRBV19 to TRBJ2-5; D perhaps matches TRBD1 (5 bases). Looked up from germline, CDR1 is LNHDA and CDR2 is SQIVND (reference sequence). The CDR3 loop spans 14 amino acids. V lost 2 bases to trimming and J lost 4 bases, with 11 bases between them. The CDR3 loop is CASSIPSRAETQYF. The CDR3 bases are TGTGCCAGTAGTATACCCAGCAGGGCAGAGACCCAGTACTTC.

J is TRBJ1-3 and V is TRBV10-3; 8 bases match TRBD1. The CDR3 is 15 residues long. V was clipped by 0 bases and J by 9 bases; unmatched bases: 7. Germline CDR1 is ENHRY and CDR2 is SYGVKD. CDR3 DNA: TGTGCCATCAGTGAGTCCCCCGGGACAGGCGGCACCATATATTTT. As protein: CAISESPGTGGTIYF.